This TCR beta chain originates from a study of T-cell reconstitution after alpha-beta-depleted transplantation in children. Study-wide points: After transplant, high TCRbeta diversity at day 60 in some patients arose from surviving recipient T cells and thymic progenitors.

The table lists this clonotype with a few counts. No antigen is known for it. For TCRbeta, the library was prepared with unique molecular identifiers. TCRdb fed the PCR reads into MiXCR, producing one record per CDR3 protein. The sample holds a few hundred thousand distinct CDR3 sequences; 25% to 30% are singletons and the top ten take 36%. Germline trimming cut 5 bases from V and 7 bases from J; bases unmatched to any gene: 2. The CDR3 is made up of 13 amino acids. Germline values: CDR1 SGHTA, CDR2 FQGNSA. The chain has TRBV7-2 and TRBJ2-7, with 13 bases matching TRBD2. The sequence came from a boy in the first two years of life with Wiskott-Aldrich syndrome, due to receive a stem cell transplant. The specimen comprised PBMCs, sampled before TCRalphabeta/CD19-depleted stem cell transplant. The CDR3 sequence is CASSQGLAGEQYF. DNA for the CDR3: TGTGCCAGCAGCCAGGGACTAGCGGGAGAGCAGTACTTC.